These 5 T cell receptor beta chains were sequenced from one sample in a study of blood T cell repertoires in COVID-19. Libraries were prepared by immunoSEQ multiplex PCR; TCRdb keeps only in-frame clonotypes and omits some of them. The top ten clones hold more than 1% of a sample with about 89,000 clones, 75% to 90% of them seen once. The sequenced material came from peripheral blood. The receptors come from a man older than 75 with active or convalescent COVID-19.

The V gene is TRBV6-2 or TRBV6-3, the J gene TRBJ2-3, with D perhaps TRBD2 (7 bases). The CDR3 has 14 residues. Germline V gives CDR1 MNHEY, CDR2 SVGEGT. V lost 5 bases to trimming and J lost 6 bases, with 15 bases between them. The CDR3 loop is CASSPGLGGDTQYF. The CDR3 coding sequence is TGTGCCAGCAGTCCCGGACTAGGGGGGGATACGCAGTATTTT.

The CDR3 DNA reads as TGTGCCAGCAGCCCCCCCAGCCTAGGAACAGATACGCAGTATTTT. This encodes CASSPPSLGTDTQYF. The V and J genes are TRBV9 and TRBJ2-3; D is undetermined. CDR3 length: 15 residues. Deletions cut 4 bases from V and 3 bases from J, with 15 bases between. CDR1 is SGDLS, CDR2 YYNGEE, per germline.

The rearrangement uses TRBV3-1 (or the pseudogene TRBV3-2) and TRBJ1-5; TRBD1 matches 10 bases. Germline CDR1 reads LGHDT; CDR2 reads YNNKEL (reference sequence). V lost 4 bases to trimming and J lost 5 bases; unmatched junction nucleotides: 23. There are 21 residues in the CDR3. CDR3 in amino acids: CASSPVGMRDRGLPSDQPQHF. Written as DNA, the CDR3 is TGTGCCAGCAGCCCTGTCGGGATGCGGGACAGGGGCCTTCCAAGTGATCAGCCCCAGCATTTT.

This clone occurred a few times. The V gene is TRBV7-9, the J gene TRBJ2-3; D might be TRBD2 (6 bases). V was clipped by 2 bases and J by 1 base, with 10 bases between them. Germline V gene data show CDR1 as SEHNR and CDR2 as FQNEAQ (reference sequence). The CDR3 spans 15 residues. DNA for the CDR3: TGTGCCAGCAGCTTAAGGAGGGGCCGCACAGATACGCAGTATTTT. It yields the protein CASSLRRGRTDTQYF. The full variable domain, completed using reference TRBV7-9 and TRBJ2-3, is DTGVSQNPRHKITKRGQNVTFRCDPISEHNRLYWYRQTLGQGPEFLTYFQNEAQLEKSRLLSDRFSAERPKGSFSTLEIQRTEQGDSAMYLCASSLRRGRTDTQYFGPGTRLTVL.

The chain joins TRBV4-3 to TRBJ2-3; D is possibly TRBD2 (6 bases). The CDR3 loop spans 17 amino acids. Germline V CDR1 and CDR2: LGHNA, YSLEER. The V and J ends lost 1 base and 4 bases respectively, with 18 bases between them. CDR3 coding DNA: TGCGCCAGCAGCCAAGGGTCAGGGCTAGCGTTCCCAGATACGCAGTATTTT. Encoded protein: CASSQGSGLAFPDTQYF.